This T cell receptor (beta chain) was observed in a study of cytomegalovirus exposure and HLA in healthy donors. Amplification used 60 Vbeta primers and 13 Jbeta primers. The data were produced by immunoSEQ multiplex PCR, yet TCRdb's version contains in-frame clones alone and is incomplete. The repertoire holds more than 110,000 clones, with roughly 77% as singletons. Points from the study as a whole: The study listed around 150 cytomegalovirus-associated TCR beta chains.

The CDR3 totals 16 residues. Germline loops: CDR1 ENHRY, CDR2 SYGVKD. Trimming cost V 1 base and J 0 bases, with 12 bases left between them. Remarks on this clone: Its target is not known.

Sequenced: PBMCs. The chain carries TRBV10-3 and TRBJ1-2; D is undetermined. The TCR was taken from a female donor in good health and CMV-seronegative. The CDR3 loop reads CAISELTVQPNYGYTF. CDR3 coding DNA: TGTGCCATCAGTGAGTTAACAGTACAACCTAACTATGGCTACACCTTC.